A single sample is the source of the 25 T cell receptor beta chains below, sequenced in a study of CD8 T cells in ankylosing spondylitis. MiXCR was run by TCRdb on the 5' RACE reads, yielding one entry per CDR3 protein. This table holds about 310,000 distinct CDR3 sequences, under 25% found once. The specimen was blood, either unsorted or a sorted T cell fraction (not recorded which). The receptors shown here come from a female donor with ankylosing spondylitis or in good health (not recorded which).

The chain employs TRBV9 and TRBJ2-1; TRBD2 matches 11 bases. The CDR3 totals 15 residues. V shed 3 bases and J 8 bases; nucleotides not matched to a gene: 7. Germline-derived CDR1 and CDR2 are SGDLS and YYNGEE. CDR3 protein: CASSGTSGSTYEQFF. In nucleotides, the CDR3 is TGTGCCAGCAGCGGTACTAGCGGGAGTACGTATGAGCAGTTCTTC.

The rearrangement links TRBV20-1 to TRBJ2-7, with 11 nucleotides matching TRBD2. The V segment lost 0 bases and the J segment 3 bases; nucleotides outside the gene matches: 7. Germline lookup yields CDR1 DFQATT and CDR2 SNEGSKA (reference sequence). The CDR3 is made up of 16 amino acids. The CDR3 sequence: CSARDGLAGGYYEQYF. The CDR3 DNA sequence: TGCAGTGCTAGAGATGGGCTAGCGGGAGGCTACTACGAGCAGTACTTC.

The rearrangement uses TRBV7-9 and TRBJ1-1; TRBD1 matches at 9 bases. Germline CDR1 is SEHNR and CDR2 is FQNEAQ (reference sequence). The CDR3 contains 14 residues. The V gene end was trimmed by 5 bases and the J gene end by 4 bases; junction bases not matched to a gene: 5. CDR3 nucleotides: TGTGCCAGCAGCCAGACAGGGGGTAGCACTGAAGCTTTCTTT. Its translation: CASSQTGGSTEAFF.

The CDR3 is CASSLGPPDRATYEQYF. CDR3 nucleotides: TGTGCCAGCAGCTTGGGGCCTCCGGACAGAGCAACCTACGAGCAGTACTTC. The rearrangement joins TRBV5-7 to TRBJ2-7; perhaps TRBD1 as D (6 bases). TRBV5-7 is an ORF, and what it does is uncertain. V was cut by 0 bases and J by 2 bases, with 18 bases left in between. The CDR3 contains 17 residues.

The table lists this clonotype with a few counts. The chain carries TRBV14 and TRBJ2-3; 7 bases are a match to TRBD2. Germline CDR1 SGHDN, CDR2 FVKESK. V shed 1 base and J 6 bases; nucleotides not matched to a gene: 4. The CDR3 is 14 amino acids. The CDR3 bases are TGTGCCAGCAGCCAAGGACTAGCACCCGATACGCAGTATTTT. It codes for CASSQGLAPDTQYF.

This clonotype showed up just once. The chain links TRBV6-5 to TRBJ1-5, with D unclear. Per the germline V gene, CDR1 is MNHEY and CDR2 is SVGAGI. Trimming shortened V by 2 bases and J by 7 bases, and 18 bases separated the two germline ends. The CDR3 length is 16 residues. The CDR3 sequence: CASSYGRGLGIQPQHF. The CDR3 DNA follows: TGTGCCAGCAGTTACGGGCGAGGTCTAGGCATCCAGCCCCAGCATTTT.

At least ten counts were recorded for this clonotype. The CDR3 spells CSTPTGRGINYGYTF. For the CDR3, the DNA is TGCAGTACCCCGACAGGGAGGGGCATTAACTATGGCTACACCTTC. This chain joins TRBV20-1 and TRBJ1-2, with 7 nucleotides matching TRBD1. The CDR3 covers 15 residues. The V gene's germline CDR1 is DFQATT and CDR2 SNEGSKA (reference sequence). The V segment lost 8 bases and the J segment 1 base; nucleotides outside the gene matches: 13.

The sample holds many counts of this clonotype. DNA for the CDR3: TGCAGCGTGGTCACAGGGGTAAACATTCAGTACTTC. This sequence encodes CSVVTGVNIQYF. The chain has TRBV29-1 and TRBJ2-4, with 7 bases fitting TRBD1. The CDR3 contains 12 residues. Losses at the gene ends were 6 bases for V and 6 bases for J; bases not matched to a gene: 5. Looked up from germline, CDR1 is SQVTM and CDR2 is ANQGSEA.

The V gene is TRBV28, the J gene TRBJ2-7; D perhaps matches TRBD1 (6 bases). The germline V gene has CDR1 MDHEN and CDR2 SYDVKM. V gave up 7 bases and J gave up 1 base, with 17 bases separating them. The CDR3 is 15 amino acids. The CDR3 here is CASITERGRSYEQYF. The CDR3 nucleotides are TGTGCCAGCATCACGGAGAGGGGGAGATCCTACGAGCAGTACTTC.

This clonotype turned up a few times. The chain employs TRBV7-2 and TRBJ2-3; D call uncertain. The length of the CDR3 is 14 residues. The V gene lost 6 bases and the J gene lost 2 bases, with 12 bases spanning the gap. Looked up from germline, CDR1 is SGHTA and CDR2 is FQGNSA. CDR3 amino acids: CASSDRLTTDTQYF. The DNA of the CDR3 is TGTGCCAGCAGTGATAGGCTAACCACAGATACGCAGTATTTT.

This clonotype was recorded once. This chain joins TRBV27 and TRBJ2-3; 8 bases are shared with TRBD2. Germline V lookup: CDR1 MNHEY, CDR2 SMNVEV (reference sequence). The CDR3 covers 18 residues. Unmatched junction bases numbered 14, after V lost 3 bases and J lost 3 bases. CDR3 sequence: CASSFGSDPGLGTDTQYF. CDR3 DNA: TGTGCCAGCAGTTTCGGGTCGGACCCGGGACTAGGAACAGATACGCAGTATTTT.

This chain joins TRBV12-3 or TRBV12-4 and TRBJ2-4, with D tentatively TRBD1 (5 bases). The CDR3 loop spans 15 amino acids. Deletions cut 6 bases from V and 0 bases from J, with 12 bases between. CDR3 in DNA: TGTGCCAGCAGCCCCGACAGACTAGCCAAAAACATTCAGTACTTC. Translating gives CASSPDRLAKNIQYF.

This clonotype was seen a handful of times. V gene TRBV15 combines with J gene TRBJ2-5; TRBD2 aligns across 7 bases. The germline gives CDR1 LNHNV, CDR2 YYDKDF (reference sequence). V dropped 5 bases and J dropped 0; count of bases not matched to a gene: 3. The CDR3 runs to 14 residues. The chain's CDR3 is CATSLGGNQETQYF. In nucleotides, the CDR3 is TGTGCCACCAGCCTCGGGGGGAACCAAGAGACCCAGTACTTC.

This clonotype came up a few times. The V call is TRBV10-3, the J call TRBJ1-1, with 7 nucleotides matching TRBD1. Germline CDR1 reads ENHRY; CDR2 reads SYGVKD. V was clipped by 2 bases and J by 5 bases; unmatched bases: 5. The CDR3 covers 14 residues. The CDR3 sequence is CAISENRGGTEAFF. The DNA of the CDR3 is TGTGCCATCAGTGAGAACAGGGGAGGGACTGAAGCTTTCTTT.

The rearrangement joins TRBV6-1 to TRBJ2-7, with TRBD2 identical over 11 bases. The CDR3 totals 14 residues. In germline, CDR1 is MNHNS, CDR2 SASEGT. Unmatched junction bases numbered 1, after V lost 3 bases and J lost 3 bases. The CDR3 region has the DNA TGTGCCAGCAGTGAGCTAGCGGGAGGCTACGAGCAGTACTTC. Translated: CASSELAGGYEQYF.

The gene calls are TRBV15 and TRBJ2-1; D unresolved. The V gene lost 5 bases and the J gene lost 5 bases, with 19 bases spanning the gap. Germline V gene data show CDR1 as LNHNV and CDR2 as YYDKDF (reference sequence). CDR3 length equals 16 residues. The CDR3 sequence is CATSLESGLLDNEQFF. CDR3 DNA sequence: TGTGCCACCAGCCTCGAGTCGGGCCTCCTCGACAATGAGCAGTTCTTC.

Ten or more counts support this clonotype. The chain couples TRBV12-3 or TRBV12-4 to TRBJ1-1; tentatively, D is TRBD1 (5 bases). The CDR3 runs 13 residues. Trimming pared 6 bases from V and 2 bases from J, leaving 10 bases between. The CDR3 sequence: CASRWDRNTEAFF. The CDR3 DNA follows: TGTGCCAGCAGGTGGGACCGAAACACTGAAGCTTTCTTT.

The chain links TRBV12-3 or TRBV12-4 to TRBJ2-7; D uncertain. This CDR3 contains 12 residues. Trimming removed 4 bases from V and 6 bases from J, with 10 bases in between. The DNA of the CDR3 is TGTGCCAGCAGTTCTCCATCAGGCGAGCAGTACTTC. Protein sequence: CASSSPSGEQYF.

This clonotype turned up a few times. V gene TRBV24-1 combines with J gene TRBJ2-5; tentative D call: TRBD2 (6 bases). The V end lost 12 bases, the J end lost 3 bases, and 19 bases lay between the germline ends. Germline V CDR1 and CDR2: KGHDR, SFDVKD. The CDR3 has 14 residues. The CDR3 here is CAPTRDSVKETQYF. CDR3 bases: TGTGCCCCGACTAGAGACAGCGTTAAAGAGACCCAGTACTTC.

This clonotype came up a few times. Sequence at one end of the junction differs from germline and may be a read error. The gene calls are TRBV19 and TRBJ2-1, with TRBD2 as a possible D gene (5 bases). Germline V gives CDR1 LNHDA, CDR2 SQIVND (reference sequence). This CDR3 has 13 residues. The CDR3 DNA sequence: TGTGCCAGTAGTATACTTACCGGAGGCCGAACGGTCTTC. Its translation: CASSILTGGRTVF.

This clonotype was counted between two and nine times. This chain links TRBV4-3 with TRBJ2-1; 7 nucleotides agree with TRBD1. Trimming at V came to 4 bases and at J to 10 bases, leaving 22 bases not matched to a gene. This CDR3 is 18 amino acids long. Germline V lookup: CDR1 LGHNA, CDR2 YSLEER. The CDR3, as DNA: TGCGCCAGCAGCCGGGGCATAGTCGGGACAGAAATTTTCCCCGAGCAGTTCTTC. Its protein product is CASSRGIVGTEIFPEQFF.

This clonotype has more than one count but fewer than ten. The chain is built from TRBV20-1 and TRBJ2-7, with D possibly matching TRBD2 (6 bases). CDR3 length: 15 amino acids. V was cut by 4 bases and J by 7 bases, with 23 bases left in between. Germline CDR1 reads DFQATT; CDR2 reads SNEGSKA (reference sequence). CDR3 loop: CSATDSGSKPREQYF. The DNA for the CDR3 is TGCAGTGCTACAGACTCCGGGAGTAAGCCCCGGGAGCAGTACTTC.

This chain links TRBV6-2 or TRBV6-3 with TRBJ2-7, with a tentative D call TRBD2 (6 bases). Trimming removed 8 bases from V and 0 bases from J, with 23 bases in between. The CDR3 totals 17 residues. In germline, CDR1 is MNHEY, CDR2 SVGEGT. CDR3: CASSDRDSLNLSYEQYF. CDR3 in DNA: TGTGCCAGCTCAGACCGGGACTCACTTAACCTCTCCTACGAGCAGTACTTC.

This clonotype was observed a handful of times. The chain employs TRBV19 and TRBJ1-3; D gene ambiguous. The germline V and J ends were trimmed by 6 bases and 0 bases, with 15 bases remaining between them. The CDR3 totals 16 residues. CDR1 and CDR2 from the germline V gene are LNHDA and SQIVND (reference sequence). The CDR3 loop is CASRWGSSHSGNTIYF. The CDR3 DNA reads TGTGCCAGTAGATGGGGATCATCACACTCTGGAAACACCATATATTTT.

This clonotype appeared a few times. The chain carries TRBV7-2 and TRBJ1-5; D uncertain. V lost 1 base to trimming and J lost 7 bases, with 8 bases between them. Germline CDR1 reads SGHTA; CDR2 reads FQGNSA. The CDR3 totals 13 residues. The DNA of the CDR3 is TGTGCCAGCAGCTTAGATTCAGGCCAGCCCCAGCATTTT. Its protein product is CASSLDSGQPQHF.